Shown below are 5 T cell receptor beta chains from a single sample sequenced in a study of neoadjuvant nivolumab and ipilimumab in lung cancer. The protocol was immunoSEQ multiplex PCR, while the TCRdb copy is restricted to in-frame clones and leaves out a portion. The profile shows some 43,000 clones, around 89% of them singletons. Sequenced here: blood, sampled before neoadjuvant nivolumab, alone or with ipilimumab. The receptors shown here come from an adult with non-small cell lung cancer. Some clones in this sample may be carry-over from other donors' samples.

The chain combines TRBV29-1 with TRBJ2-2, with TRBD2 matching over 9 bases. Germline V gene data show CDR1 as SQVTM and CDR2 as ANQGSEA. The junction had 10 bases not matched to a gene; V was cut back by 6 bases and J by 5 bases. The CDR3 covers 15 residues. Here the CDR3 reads CSVASAGGNTGELFF. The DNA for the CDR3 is TGCAGCGTCGCCTCAGCGGGAGGTAATACCGGGGAGCTGTTTTTT.

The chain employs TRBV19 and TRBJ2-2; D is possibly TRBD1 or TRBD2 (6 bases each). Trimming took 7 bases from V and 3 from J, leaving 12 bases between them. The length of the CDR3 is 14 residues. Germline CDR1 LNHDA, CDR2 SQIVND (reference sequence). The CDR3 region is CASTSRGDTGELFF. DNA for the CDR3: TGTGCCAGTACCTCTAGGGGGGACACCGGGGAGCTGTTTTTT. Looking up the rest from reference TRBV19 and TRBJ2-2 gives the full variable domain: DGGITQSPKYLFRKEGQNVTLSCEQNLNHDAMYWYRQDPGQGLRLIYYSQIVNDFQKGDIAEGYSVSREKKESFPLTVTSAQKNPTAFYLCASTSRGDTGELFFGEGSRLTVL.

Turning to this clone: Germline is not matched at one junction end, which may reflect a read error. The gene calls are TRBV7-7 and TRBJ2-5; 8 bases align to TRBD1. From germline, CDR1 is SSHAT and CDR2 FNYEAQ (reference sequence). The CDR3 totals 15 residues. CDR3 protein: CASSLDRTGWETQYF. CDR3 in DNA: TGTGCTAGCAGCTTAGATCGGACAGGGTGGGAGACCCAGTACTTC.

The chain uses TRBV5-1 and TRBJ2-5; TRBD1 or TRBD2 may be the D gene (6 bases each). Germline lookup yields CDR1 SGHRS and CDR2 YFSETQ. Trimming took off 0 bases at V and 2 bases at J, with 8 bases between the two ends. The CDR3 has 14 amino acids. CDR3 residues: CASSLGGAQETQYF. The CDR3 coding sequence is TGCGCCAGCAGCTTGGGGGGGGCACAAGAGACCCAGTACTTC. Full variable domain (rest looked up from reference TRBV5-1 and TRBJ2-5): KAGVTQTPRYLIKTRGQQVTLSCSPISGHRSVSWYQQTPGQGLQFLFEYFSETQRNKGNFPGRFSGRQFSNSRSEMNVSTLELGDSALYLCASSLGGAQETQYFGPGTRLLVL.

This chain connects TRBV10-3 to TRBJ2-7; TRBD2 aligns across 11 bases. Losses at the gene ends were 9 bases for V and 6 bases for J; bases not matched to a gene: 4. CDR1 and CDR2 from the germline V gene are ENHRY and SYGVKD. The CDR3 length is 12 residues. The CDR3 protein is CAISGRGSEQYF. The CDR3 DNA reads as TGTGCCATTAGCGGGAGGGGGAGCGAGCAGTACTTC.